A single sample gave rise to the 12 T cell receptor beta chains below, sequenced in a study of cytomegalovirus exposure and HLA in healthy donors. Primers: 60 Vbeta forward and 13 Jbeta reverse. Produced via immunoSEQ multiplex PCR; TCRdb's table is partial and in-frame only. Of around 150,000 clones listed, 71% are singletons. The specimen was PBMCs. Receptor source: a woman between 25 and 40 years old in good health and CMV-seronegative.

The chain is built from TRBV4-3 and TRBJ1-2; TRBD1 matches at 7 bases. With 4 bases clipped from V and 6 bases from J, the junction kept 14 bases outside the gene matches. Germline CDR1 and CDR2: LGHNA and YSLEER. This CDR3 contains 16 residues. The CDR3 protein is CASSRQTSTGIHGYTF. The CDR3 nucleotides read TGCGCCAGCAGCCGCCAAACCTCGACAGGGATCCATGGCTACACCTTC.

The chain employs TRBV11-2 and TRBJ2-7; D is perhaps TRBD2 (5 bases). The V end was cut by 0 bases, the J end by 0 bases, with 9 bases between. The CDR3 contains 15 residues. Germline V gives CDR1 SGHAT, CDR2 FQNNGV. DNA of the CDR3: TGTGCCAGCAGCTTAGAGGCGGGCAGCTCCTACGAGCAGTACTTC. This codes for CASSLEAGSSYEQYF.

V gene TRBV7-2 combines with J gene TRBJ2-7, with a tentative D call TRBD1 (5 bases). The CDR3 runs to 16 residues. Germline CDR1 is SGHTA and CDR2 is FQGNSA. Trimming took 0 bases from V and 0 from J, leaving 12 bases between them. In DNA, the CDR3 is TGTGCCAGCAGCTTAGCGGTAGGGGTCCTCTCCTACGAGCAGTACTTC. Translated: CASSLAVGVLSYEQYF.

The chain joins TRBV2 to TRBJ2-5; D is unresolved. CDR3 length equals 13 residues. CDR1 and CDR2 from the germline V gene are SNHLY and FYNNEI. The V end lost 5 bases, the J end lost 4 bases, and 11 bases lay between the germline ends. The CDR3 DNA follows: TGTGCCAGCAGTCTCGGTAATGGAGAGACCCAGTACTTC. As protein: CASSLGNGETQYF.

V usage is TRBV2 and J usage is TRBJ1-5, with 8 bases lining up with TRBD1. Losses at the gene ends were 4 bases for V and 9 bases for J; bases not matched to a gene: 8. Germline V gene sequence: CDR1 SNHLY, CDR2 FYNNEI. The CDR3 covers 14 residues. Here the CDR3 DNA reads TGTGCCAGCAGTGGACAGGGGACCCCAGGGCCCCAGCATTTT. It specifies CASSGQGTPGPQHF.

The chain is built from TRBV5-6 and TRBJ1-5; 8 positions agree with TRBD1. This CDR3 spans 14 amino acids. The V gene's germline CDR1 is SGHDT and CDR2 YYEEEE. The J segment lost 7 bases and the V segment lost 4 bases, leaving 7 bases of the junction unmatched. The CDR3 loop is CASSRRGRFQPQHF. The DNA of the CDR3 is TGTGCCAGCAGCCGCAGGGGGCGCTTCCAGCCCCAGCATTTT.

V is TRBV9 and J is TRBJ1-6, with TRBD1 identical over 7 bases. Germline V gene lookup returns CDR1 SGDLS and CDR2 YYNGEE. The CDR3 is 15 residues long. Trimming cost V 3 bases and J 7 bases; bases outside gene matches: 7. CDR3 coding DNA: TGTGCCAGCAGCGAAGGGGGCCGGGTGAATTCACCCCTCCACTTT. As protein: CASSEGGRVNSPLHF.

This clone was detected only a few times. CDR3 nucleotide sequence: TGTGCCAGCAGTGAATCGGAGACCGCCGAGCAGTACTTC. It translates to CASSESETAEQYF. The V gene is TRBV6-4, the J gene TRBJ2-7; no definite D call. V was shortened by 3 bases and J by 6 bases, with 12 bases between the two germline ends. There are 13 residues in the CDR3. Per germline, CDR1 MRHNA and CDR2 SNTAGT.

The chain has TRBV19 and TRBJ2-3; 13 bases are a match to TRBD2. CDR1 and CDR2 (germline): LNHDA, SQIVND (reference sequence). This CDR3 spans 16 amino acids. The V gene end was trimmed by 3 bases and the J gene end by 6 bases; junction bases not matched to a gene: 6. The CDR3 is CASSIPTSGRGDTQYF. The CDR3 DNA is TGTGCCAGTAGTATCCCAACTAGCGGGAGGGGTGATACGCAGTATTTT.

This clone was recorded once. V gene TRBV30 combines with J gene TRBJ2-2; tentatively, D is TRBD2 (6 bases). Germline V gene sequence: CDR1 GTSNPN, CDR2 SVGIG (reference sequence). The length of the CDR3 is 13 residues. V was clipped by 0 bases and J by 6 bases, with 8 bases between them. The CDR3 spells CAWSVSGAGELFF. CDR3 bases: TGTGCCTGGAGTGTATCGGGGGCCGGGGAGCTGTTTTTT.

This clone turned up a few times. The gene calls are TRBV27 and TRBJ2-3; 16 bases fit TRBD2. The ends lost 9 bases at V and 1 base at J; junction bases unmatched: 13. In germline, CDR1 is MNHEY, CDR2 SMNVEV (reference sequence). There are 19 residues in the CDR3. The DNA of the CDR3 is TGTGCCAGTACGCCAGGGACTAGCGGGAGGGCCGCCGGCACAGATACGCAGTATTTT. Its translation: CASTPGTSGRAAGTDTQYF.

The chain joins TRBV7-9 to TRBJ2-1; TRBD2 is a possible D gene (6 bases). This CDR3 has 12 residues. The ends were cut back, 4 bases at V and 13 bases at J, with 14 bases in the middle. In germline, CDR1 is SEHNR, CDR2 FQNEAQ (reference sequence). The DNA for the CDR3 is TGTGCCAGCAGCTACGCACGGGACTCCCAGTTCTTC. Protein sequence: CASSYARDSQFF. The full variable domain, rest sourced from reference TRBV7-9 and TRBJ2-1, is DTGVSQNPRHKITKRGQNVTFRCDPISEHNRLYWYRQTLGQGPEFLTYFQNEAQLEKSRLLSDRFSAERPKGSFSTLEIQRTEQGDSAMYLCASSYARDSQFFGPGTRLTVL.